This passage covers 3 T cell receptor beta chains from one sample sequenced in a study of technical replicates of blood from a handful of donors. Assay used: immunoSEQ multiplex PCR; TCRdb lists only in-frame clones, some missing. The sample yields about 90,000 clones, 85% to 95% seen once. The sequencing input was T cells isolated from PBMCs. These receptors all come from a human donor in good health.

The chain uses TRBV6-1 and TRBJ1-3, with 7 positions matching TRBD1. The length of the CDR3 is 12 residues. Losses at the gene ends were 10 bases for V and 2 bases for J; bases not matched to a gene: 2. CDR1 and CDR2 (germline): MNHNS, SASEGT. CDR3 sequence: CAIGTAGNTIYF. Written as DNA, the CDR3 is TGTGCCATCGGGACAGCTGGAAACACCATATATTTT.

The rearrangement joins TRBV2 to TRBJ1-5; 8 bases agree with TRBD1. V gave up 8 bases and J gave up 6 bases; unmatched junction bases: 3. Germline assignment: CDR1 SNHLY and CDR2 FYNNEI. The CDR3 has 12 amino acids. As DNA, the CDR3 is TGTGCCAGCTCAGGGGGCTTTCAGCCCCAGCATTTT. Its protein is CASSGGFQPQHF.

This chain uses TRBV7-2 with TRBJ1-2; weak D call: TRBD1 (6 bases). CDR1 and CDR2 (germline): SGHTA, FQGNSA. V lost 1 base and J lost 7, with 7 bases in between. The CDR3 runs to 12 residues. CDR3 residues: CASSLETGGYTF. The CDR3 DNA sequence: TGTGCCAGCAGCTTAGAGACAGGTGGCTACACCTTC.